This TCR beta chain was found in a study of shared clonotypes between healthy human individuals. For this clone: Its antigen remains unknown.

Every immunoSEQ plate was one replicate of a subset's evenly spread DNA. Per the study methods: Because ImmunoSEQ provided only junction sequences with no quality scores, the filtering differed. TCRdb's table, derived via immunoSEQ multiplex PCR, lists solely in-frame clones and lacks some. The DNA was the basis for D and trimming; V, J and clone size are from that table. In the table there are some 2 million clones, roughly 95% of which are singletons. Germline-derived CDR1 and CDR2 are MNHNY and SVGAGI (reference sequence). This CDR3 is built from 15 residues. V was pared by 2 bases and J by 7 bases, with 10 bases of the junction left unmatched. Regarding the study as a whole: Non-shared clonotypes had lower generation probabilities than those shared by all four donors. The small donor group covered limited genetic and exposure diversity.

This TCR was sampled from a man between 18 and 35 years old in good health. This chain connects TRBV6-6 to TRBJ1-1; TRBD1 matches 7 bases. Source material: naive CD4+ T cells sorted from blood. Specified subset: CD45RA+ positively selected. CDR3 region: CASSYTETGLVEAFF. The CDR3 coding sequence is TGTGCCAGCAGTTACACAGAGACAGGGCTGGTTGAAGCTTTCTTT.